Listed below are T cell receptor beta chains from one sample, sequenced in a study of blood T cell repertoires in COVID-19. Data came from immunoSEQ multiplex PCR; TCRdb stores just in-frame clones and leaves some out. The sample carries 70,000 to 100,000 clones, 72% recorded once. What was sequenced was peripheral blood. Receptors originate from a woman aged 55-69 years in a cohort sampled during active or convalescent COVID-19. The CDR3 runs from the conserved cysteine through the conserved F or W. Fields, in order: clone size, V gene, J gene, D gene, CDR3 protein, CDR3 DNA. The D gene is left open where the match is weak. Not every row has a clone size; where given, it reads once, few, many or a size class.

few,TRBV5-5,TRBJ1-4,NA,CASSLGGVEKLFF,TGTGCCAGCAGCTTGGGCGGGGTTGAAAAACTGTTTTTT
NA,TRBV19,TRBJ1-1,NA,CASSIILGGTEAFF,TGTGCCAGTAGTATAATCCTGGGGGGCACTGAAGCTTTCTTT
NA,TRBV18,TRBJ1-3,NA,CASSPGRAGSGNTIYF,TGTGCCAGCTCACCCGGCCGAGCGGGCTCTGGAAACACCATATATTTT
NA,TRBV20-1,TRBJ1-2,NA,CSASPHGYTF,TGCAGTGCTAGTCCTCATGGCTACACCTTC
NA,TRBV20-1,TRBJ1-1,NA,CSASAGVNAEAFF,TGCAGTGCTAGTGCAGGGGTGAACGCTGAAGCTTTCTTT
NA,TRBV7-2,TRBJ2-3,NA,CASSLGGVRTDTQYF,TGTGCCAGCAGCTTGGGCGGGGTACGCACAGATACGCAGTATTTT
NA,TRBV5-4,TRBJ2-1,NA,CASSAEGPSSYNEQFF,TGTGCCAGCAGCGCAGAGGGCCCAAGCTCCTACAATGAGCAGTTCTTC
NA,TRBV5-1,TRBJ1-1,TRBD1,CASSLKDRGLTEAFF,TGCGCCAGCAGCTTGAAGGACAGGGGGCTCACTGAAGCTTTCTTT
NA,TRBV5-4,TRBJ2-4,NA,CASSLGSAGTKNIQYF,TGTGCCAGCAGCTTGGGTTCGGCCGGGACCAAAAACATTCAGTACTTC
NA,TRBV5-1,TRBJ2-7,NA,CASSIPSDSYEQYF,TGCGCCAGCAGCATCCCTAGCGACTCGTACGAGCAGTACTTC
NA,TRBV5-5,TRBJ1-1,TRBD1,CASSGQGLGTEAFF,TGTGCCAGCAGCGGACAGGGTTTGGGCACTGAAGCTTTCTTT
NA,TRBV11-1,TRBJ1-1,TRBD1,CASTGTANIEAFF,TGTGCCAGCACCGGGACAGCGAACATTGAAGCTTTCTTT
few,TRBV5-6,TRBJ1-2,NA,CASSLAQGSYGYTF,TGTGCCAGCAGCTTGGCCCAGGGGAGCTATGGCTACACCTTC
NA,TRBV5-1,TRBJ1-3,NA,CASSLEGRRGNTIYF,TGCGCCAGCAGCTTGGAGGGGCGGCGAGGAAACACCATATATTTT
NA,TRBV28,TRBJ2-7,TRBD1,CASGDRGEQYF,TGTGCCAGCGGAGACAGGGGAGAGCAGTACTTC
NA,TRBV5-1,TRBJ2-2,TRBD1,CASRKVTGQGGELFF,TGCGCCAGCCGGAAGGTGACAGGGCAGGGCGGGGAGCTGTTTTTT
many,TRBV7-9,TRBJ1-4,TRBD1,CASSLTGWVGEKLFF,TGTGCCAGCAGCCTGACAGGGTGGGTTGGTGAAAAACTGTTTTTT
NA,TRBV28,TRBJ2-1,TRBD1,CASSLPGQGSVEQFF,TGTGCCAGCAGTCTCCCGGGACAGGGGTCGGTTGAGCAGTTCTTC
NA,TRBV9,TRBJ2-4,NA,CASTPGDRVAKNIQYF,TGTGCCAGCACCCCAGGGGATAGGGTGGCCAAAAACATTCAGTACTTC
many,TRBV19,TRBJ1-5,TRBD1,CASSRDRGPLSNQPQHF,TGTGCCAGTAGTAGGGACAGAGGACCTTTAAGCAATCAGCCCCAGCATTTT
NA,TRBV5-4,TRBJ1-1,NA,CASSLGGGTEAFF,TGTGCCAGCAGCTTGGGGGGGGGCACTGAAGCTTTCTTT
NA,TRBV7-3,TRBJ2-2,NA,CASSLSRANTGELFF,TGTGCCAGCAGCTTATCTCGGGCGAACACCGGGGAGCTGTTTTTT
NA,TRBV11-2,TRBJ2-7,NA,CASSLDLLLYEQYF,TGTGCCAGCAGCTTAGATCTGTTACTCTACGAGCAGTACTTC
NA,TRBV5-4,TRBJ2-7,TRBD1,CASSLGQGRTYEQYF,TGTGCCAGCAGCTTGGGACAGGGAAGGACCTACGAGCAGTACTTC
NA,TRBV10-2,TRBJ2-7,TRBD2,CASRTSGGVPAYEQYF,TGCGCCAGCAGGACTAGCGGGGGGGTCCCCGCCTACGAGCAGTACTTC
NA,TRBV5-5,TRBJ2-5,NA,CASSLVGRQETQYF,TGTGCCAGCAGCTTGGTGGGCAGGCAAGAGACCCAGTACTTC
NA,TRBV9,TRBJ1-6,TRBD1,CASSLGQGHSPLHF,TGTGCCAGCAGCTTGGGACAGGGGCACTCACCCCTCCACTTT
NA,TRBV5-1,TRBJ1-3,NA,CASSFSGPGNTIYF,TGCGCCAGCAGCTTCAGCGGTCCTGGAAACACCATATATTTT
few,TRBV6-5,TRBJ1-1,NA,CASRAGLNTEAFF,TGTGCCAGCAGGGCGGGGCTGAACACTGAAGCTTTCTTT
NA,TRBV5-6,TRBJ2-7,NA,CASSLTWSSYEQYF,TGTGCCAGCAGCTTGACGTGGAGCTCCTACGAGCAGTACTTC
NA,TRBV15,TRBJ2-3,NA,CASLTSTEDTQYF,TGTGCCAGTCTGACTAGTACGGAAGATACGCAGTATTTT
once,TRBV10-3,TRBJ2-7,TRBD1,CAISSGGYEQYF,TGTGCCATCAGTTCAGGGGGCTACGAGCAGTACTTC
NA,TRBV30,TRBJ2-1,TRBD1,CAWSPGQGYNEQFF,TGTGCCTGGTCCCCGGGACAGGGCTACAATGAGCAGTTCTTC
many,TRBV10-3,TRBJ2-7,NA,CAISESSESYEQYF,TGTGCCATCAGTGAAAGCAGCGAGAGCTACGAGCAGTACTTC
NA,TRBV19,TRBJ1-1,NA,CASSIAHLRGNTEAFF,TGTGCCAGTAGTATAGCGCATCTACGAGGCAACACTGAAGCTTTCTTT
NA,TRBV4-1,TRBJ2-7,NA,CASSQDLERHSYEQYF,TGCGCCAGCAGCCAAGATCTAGAACGGCATTCCTACGAGCAGTACTTC
NA,TRBV7-9,TRBJ2-1,TRBD1,CASSPSRGSQFF,TGTGCCAGCAGCCCCTCCAGGGGGTCGCAGTTCTTC
NA,TRBV7-3,TRBJ2-2,TRBD1,CASSPRPGQDTGELFF,TGTGCCAGCAGCCCCCGGCCGGGACAGGACACCGGGGAGCTGTTTTTT
NA,TRBV6-5,TRBJ1-6,NA,CASRVGDIPLHF,TGTGCCAGCAGGGTAGGGGACATACCCCTCCACTTT
NA,TRBV19,TRBJ1-2,NA,CASSIQNSRGYTF,TGTGCCAGTAGTATCCAGAATTCTAGGGGCTACACCTTC
NA,TRBV7-9,TRBJ2-2,TRBD2,CASSARGGLGTGELFF,TGTGCCAGCAGCGCCCGGGGGGGACTCGGCACCGGGGAGCTGTTTTTT
NA,TRBV21-1,TRBJ1-4,NA,CASSKMDRETNEKLFF,TGTGCCAGCAGCAAAATGGACAGGGAAACTAATGAAAAACTGTTTTTT
NA,TRBV6-5,TRBJ1-3,TRBD1,CASNLDRVYTIYF,TGTGCCAGCAACTTGGACAGGGTGTACACCATATATTTT
NA,TRBV5-1,TRBJ1-1,NA,CASSLARMNTEAFF,TGCGCCAGCAGCTTGGCCAGGATGAACACTGAAGCTTTCTTT
NA,TRBV12-3/TRBV12-4,TRBJ2-7,NA,CASSSQGYEQYF,TGTGCCAGCAGTTCGCAGGGCTACGAGCAGTACTTC
few,TRBV19,TRBJ1-5,TRBD1,CASRAGTEARNQPQHF,TGTGCCAGTAGGGCCGGGACAGAAGCCCGCAATCAGCCCCAGCATTTT
NA,TRBV9,TRBJ2-2,TRBD2,CASSGGTGGVGPLFF,TGTGCCAGCAGCGGTGGGACGGGAGGAGTAGGGCCGCTGTTTTTT
NA,TRBV2,TRBJ1-2,NA,CASRTAINYGYTF,TGTGCCAGCAGGACAGCCATTAACTATGGCTACACCTTC
NA,TRBV6-5,TRBJ1-5,NA,CASRIRGAGQPQHF,TGTGCCAGCAGGATCCGCGGGGCAGGTCAGCCCCAGCATTTT
NA,TRBV4-1,TRBJ2-2,NA,CASSPTGANTGELFF,TGCGCCAGCAGCCCCACGGGAGCGAACACCGGGGAGCTGTTTTTT
NA,TRBV6-5,TRBJ2-7,TRBD2,CASSYRGLFYEQYF,TGTGCCAGCAGTTATAGGGGACTATTCTACGAGCAGTACTTC
NA,TRBV3-1/TRBV3-2,TRBJ2-7,NA,CASSHRGYEQYF,TGTGCCAGCAGCCACAGGGGCTACGAGCAGTACTTC
once,TRBV15,TRBJ2-1,NA,CATSYPSSAPGNEQFF,TGTGCCACCAGCTACCCCTCTAGCGCCCCAGGCAATGAGCAGTTCTTC
NA,TRBV6-5,TRBJ2-7,NA,CASSSGQRASYEQYF,TGTGCCAGCAGTTCCGGACAGAGAGCTTCCTACGAGCAGTACTTC
once,TRBV20-1,TRBJ2-1,TRBD2,CSASVSGGEYNEQFF,TGCAGTGCTAGTGTTAGCGGGGGGGAATACAATGAGCAGTTCTTC